Following are 2 T cell receptor beta chains from one sample sequenced in a study of early T cells in non-severe SARS-CoV-2 infection (dated by TCRdb to 2020 to 2023). The library was built by means of 5' RACE. The run used a NextSeq 500. TCRdb's own reprocessing of the public reads used fastp at Q25 and MiXCR and kept productive beta chains. Every distinct CDR3 protein forms one entry, paired with its most common genes and DNA. Here the sample has fewer than 30,000 distinct CDR3 sequences; about 4.5% occur a single time. About a sixth of the sample is taken by the ten largest. The sample taken for sequencing was whole blood. Receptor source: an adult who was a healthcare worker with PCR-confirmed SARS-CoV-2 infection or an uninfected control (not recorded which).

V is TRBV7-6 and J is TRBJ1-1, with TRBD1 as a possible D gene (5 bases). This CDR3 region has 14 residues. Germline V gene data show CDR1 as SGHVS and CDR2 as FNYEAQ. Deletions cut 5 bases from V and 3 bases from J, with 13 bases between. CDR3 DNA: TGTGCCAGCAGCCCGTCTGGGGGGGACACTGAAGCTTTCTTT. Encoded protein: CASSPSGGDTEAFF.

This rearrangement joins TRBV6-6 to TRBJ1-2, with D maybe TRBD1 (5 bases). The V end lost 0 bases, the J end lost 4 bases, and 9 bases lay between the germline ends. Germline-derived CDR1 and CDR2 are MNHNY and SVGAGI (reference sequence). The CDR3 spans 14 residues. CDR3: CASSYSTESYGYTF. The DNA of the CDR3 is TGTGCCAGCAGTTACTCGACAGAGAGCTATGGCTACACCTTC.